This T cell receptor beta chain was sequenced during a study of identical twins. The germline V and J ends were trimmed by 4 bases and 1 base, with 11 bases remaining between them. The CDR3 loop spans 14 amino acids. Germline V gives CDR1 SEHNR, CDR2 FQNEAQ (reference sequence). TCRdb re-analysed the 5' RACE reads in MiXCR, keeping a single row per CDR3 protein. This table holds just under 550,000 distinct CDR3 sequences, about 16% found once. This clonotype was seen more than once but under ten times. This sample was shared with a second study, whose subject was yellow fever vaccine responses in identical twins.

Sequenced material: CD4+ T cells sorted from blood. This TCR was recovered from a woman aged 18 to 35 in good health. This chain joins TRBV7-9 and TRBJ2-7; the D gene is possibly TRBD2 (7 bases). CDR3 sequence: CASSSGGASYEQYF. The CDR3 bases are TGTGCCAGCAGCTCTGGGGGGGCGTCCTACGAGCAGTACTTC.